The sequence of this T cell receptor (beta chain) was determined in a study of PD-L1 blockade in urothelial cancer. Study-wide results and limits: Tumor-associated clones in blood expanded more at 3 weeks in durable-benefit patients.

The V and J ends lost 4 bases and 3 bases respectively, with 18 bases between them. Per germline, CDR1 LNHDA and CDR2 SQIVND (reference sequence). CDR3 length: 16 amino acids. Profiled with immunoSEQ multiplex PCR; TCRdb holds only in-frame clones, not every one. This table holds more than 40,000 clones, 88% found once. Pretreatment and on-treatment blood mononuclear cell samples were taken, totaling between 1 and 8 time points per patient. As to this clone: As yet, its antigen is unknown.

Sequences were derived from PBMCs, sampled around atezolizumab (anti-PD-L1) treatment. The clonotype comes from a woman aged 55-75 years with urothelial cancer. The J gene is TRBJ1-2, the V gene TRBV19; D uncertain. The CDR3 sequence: CASSNPPDNHYYGYTF. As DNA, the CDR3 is TGTGCCAGTAGTAACCCGCCCGACAACCACTACTATGGCTACACCTTC.